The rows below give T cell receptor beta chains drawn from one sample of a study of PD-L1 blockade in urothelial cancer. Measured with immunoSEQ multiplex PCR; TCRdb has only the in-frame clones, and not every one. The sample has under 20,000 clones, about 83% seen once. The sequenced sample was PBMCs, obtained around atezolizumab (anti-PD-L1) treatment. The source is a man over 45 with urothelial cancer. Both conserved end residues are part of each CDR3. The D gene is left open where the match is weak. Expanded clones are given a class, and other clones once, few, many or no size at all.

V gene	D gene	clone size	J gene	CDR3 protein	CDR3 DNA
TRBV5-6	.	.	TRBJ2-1	CASSAGTGTPYNEQFF	TGTGCCAGCAGCGCTGGTACGGGAACCCCTTACAATGAGCAGTTCTTC
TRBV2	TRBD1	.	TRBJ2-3	CASSLQGYTQYF	TGTGCCAGCAGTCTACAGGGGTATACGCAGTATTTT
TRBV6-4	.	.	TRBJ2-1	CASSPGNLPHNEQFF	TGTGCCAGCAGCCCAGGCAACCTCCCCCACAATGAGCAGTTCTTC
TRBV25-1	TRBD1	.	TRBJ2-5	CASDRGLGTQYF	TGTGCCAGCGACAGGGGATTGGGGACCCAGTACTTC
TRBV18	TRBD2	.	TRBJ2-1	CATDTSGRPNNEQFF	TGTGCCACCGACACTAGCGGGAGGCCAAACAATGAGCAGTTCTTC
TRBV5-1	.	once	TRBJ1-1	CASSLRVGDTEAFF	TGCGCCAGCAGCTTGAGGGTAGGGGACACTGAAGCTTTCTTT
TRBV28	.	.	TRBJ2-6	CASTTHRISGANVLTF	TGTGCCAGCACCACCCACAGAATCTCTGGGGCCAACGTCCTGACTTTC
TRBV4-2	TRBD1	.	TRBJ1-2	CASSQGQNYGYTF	TGTGCCAGCAGCCAGGGACAGAACTATGGCTACACCTTC
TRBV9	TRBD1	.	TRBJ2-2	CASSATGGAGELFF	TGTGCCAGCAGCGCGACAGGGGGTGCCGGGGAGCTGTTTTTT
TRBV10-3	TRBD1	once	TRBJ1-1	CAISELGTENTEAFF	TGTGCCATCAGTGAATTGGGGACAGAGAACACTGAAGCTTTCTTT
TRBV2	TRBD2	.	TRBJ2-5	CASSAGLAGGPETQYF	TGTGCCAGCAGTGCGGGACTAGCGGGGGGGCCAGAGACCCAGTACTTC
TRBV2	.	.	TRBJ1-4	CASKVGRGDEKLFF	TGTGCCAGCAAGGTGGGCAGGGGTGACGAAAAACTGTTTTTT
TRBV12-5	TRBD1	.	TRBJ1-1	CASGLSGGRTEAFF	TGTGCTAGTGGTCTCTCAGGGGGGCGCACTGAAGCTTTCTTT
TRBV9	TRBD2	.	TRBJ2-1	CASSVGSSGGDEQFF	TGTGCCAGCAGCGTAGGTTCTAGCGGAGGCGATGAGCAGTTCTTC
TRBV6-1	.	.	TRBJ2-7	CASSELDSSYEQYF	TGTGCCAGCAGTGAACTAGACAGCTCCTACGAGCAGTACTTC
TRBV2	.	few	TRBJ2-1	CASGGGNSINEQFF	TGTGCCAGCGGGGGCGGCAACTCCATCAATGAGCAGTTCTTC
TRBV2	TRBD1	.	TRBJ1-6	CASSEKGRQGGPPLHF	TGTGCCAGCAGTGAAAAGGGGCGACAGGGAGGACCACCCCTCCACTTT
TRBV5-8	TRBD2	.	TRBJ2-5	CASSLDRTSGRRSETQYF	TGTGCCAGCAGCTTGGACCGGACTAGCGGGAGACGGTCAGAGACCCAGTACTTC
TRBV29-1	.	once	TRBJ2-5	CSVVRQQETQYF	TGCAGCGTTGTTCGACAGCAAGAGACCCAGTACTTC
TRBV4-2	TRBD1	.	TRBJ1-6	CASSPWDSAGISPLHF	TGTGCCAGCAGCCCCTGGGACAGCGCGGGCATTTCACCCCTCCACTTT
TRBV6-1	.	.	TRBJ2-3	CASSELGGSTDTQYF	TGTGCCAGCAGTGAACTTGGAGGTAGCACAGATACGCAGTATTTT
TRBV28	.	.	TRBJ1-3	CASSFVSGNTIYF	TGTGCCAGCAGTTTTGTCTCGGGAAACACCATATATTTT
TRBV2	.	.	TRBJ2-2	CASSERRTGELFF	TGTGCCAGCAGTGAGAGGCGAACCGGGGAGCTGTTTTTT
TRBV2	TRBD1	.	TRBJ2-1	CASSGDSLYNEQFF	TGTGCCAGCAGTGGGGACAGCCTGTACAATGAGCAGTTCTTC
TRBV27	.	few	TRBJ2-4	CASRRQFGAGNIQYF	TGTGCCAGCAGGCGACAGTTTGGGGCCGGAAACATTCAGTACTTC
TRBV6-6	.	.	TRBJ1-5	CASSYLGVGNQPQHF	TGTGCCAGCAGTTACTTAGGGGTAGGCAATCAGCCCCAGCATTTT
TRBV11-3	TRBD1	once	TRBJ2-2	CASSRAQGGNTGELFF	TGTGCCAGCAGCCGTGCACAGGGGGGGAACACCGGGGAGCTGTTTTTT
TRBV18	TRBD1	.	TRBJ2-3	CASSQQGGTDTQYF	TGTGCCAGCTCACAACAGGGGGGCACAGATACGCAGTATTTT
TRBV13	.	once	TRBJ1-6	CASSLGSRGAAHNSPLHF	TGTGCCAGCAGCTTAGGATCCAGGGGCGCGGCTCATAATTCACCCCTCCACTTT
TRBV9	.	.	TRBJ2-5	CASSDRGTHQETQYF	TGTGCCAGCAGCGACCGGGGTACCCACCAAGAGACCCAGTACTTC
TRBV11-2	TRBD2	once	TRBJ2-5	CATKTSGGAGTQYF	TGTGCCACAAAGACTAGCGGGGGGGCGGGGACCCAGTACTTC
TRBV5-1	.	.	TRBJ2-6	CASSFEGGQGANVLTF	TGCGCCAGCAGCTTTGAAGGTGGACAGGGGGCCAACGTCCTGACTTTC
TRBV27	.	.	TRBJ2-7	CASSSDPRRGYEQYF	TGTGCCAGCAGTTCGGACCCTCGGCGGGGCTACGAGCAGTACTTC
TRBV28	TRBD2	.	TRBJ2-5	CASSSSGRSETQYF	TGTGCCAGCAGTTCTAGCGGGAGATCTGAGACCCAGTACTTC
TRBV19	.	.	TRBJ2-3	CASTPTGLGTDTQYF	TGTGCCAGTACCCCGACAGGTCTGGGCACAGATACGCAGTATTTT
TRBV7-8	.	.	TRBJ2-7	CASSPRTPNTPYEQYF	TGTGCCAGCAGCCCTCGGACACCAAATACCCCCTACGAGCAGTACTTC
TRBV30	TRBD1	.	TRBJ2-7	CAWRRGQGYEQYF	TGTGCCTGGAGAAGGGGACAGGGGTACGAGCAGTACTTC
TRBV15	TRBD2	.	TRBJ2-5	CAISGGIQETQYF	TGTGCCATATCCGGGGGGATACAAGAGACCCAGTACTTC
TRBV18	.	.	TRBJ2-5	CASSRTLQETQYF	TGTGCCAGCTCAAGGACATTGCAAGAGACCCAGTACTTC
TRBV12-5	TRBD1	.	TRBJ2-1	CASGPGQGGRNEQFF	TGTGCTAGTGGTCCCGGACAGGGTGGGAGGAATGAGCAGTTCTTC
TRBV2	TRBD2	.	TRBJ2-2	CASRSLAGGNTGELFF	TGTGCCAGCAGGTCCCTAGCGGGAGGGAACACCGGGGAGCTGTTTTTT
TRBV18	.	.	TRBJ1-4	CASSPSSGVYEKLFF	TGTGCCAGCTCACCAAGTTCAGGGGTCTATGAAAAACTGTTTTTT
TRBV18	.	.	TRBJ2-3	CASSPGALSTDTQYF	TGTGCCAGCTCACCAGGGGCTCTGAGCACAGATACGCAGTATTTT
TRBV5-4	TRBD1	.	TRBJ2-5	CASSRTGTGRETQYF	TGTGCCAGCAGCCGTACCGGGACAGGTAGAGAGACCCAGTACTTC
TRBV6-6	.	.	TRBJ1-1	CASSTTENTEAFF	TGTGCCAGCAGCACGACAGAGAACACTGAAGCTTTCTTT
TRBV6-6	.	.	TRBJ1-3	CASSKEVRDSGNTIYF	TGTGCCAGCAGCAAAGAGGTCAGGGACTCTGGAAACACCATATATTTT
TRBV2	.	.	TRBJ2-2	CASSEELLRNTGELFF	TGTGCCAGCAGTGAAGAGCTGCTGAGAAACACCGGGGAGCTGTTTTTT
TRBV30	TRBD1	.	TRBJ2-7	CAWTRQGPHEQYF	TGTGCCTGGACGAGACAGGGGCCTCACGAGCAGTACTTC